This T cell receptor (beta chain) appears in the sequencing data of a study of blood T cell repertoires in COVID-19. Study as a whole: Sources were T cells, B-cell-depleted T cells, or PBMCs; the material itself was cDNA or gDNA.

Authors' analysis steps: Amplification of reference gene primers was used by the study to estimate nucleated cell counts. Profiling relied on immunoSEQ multiplex PCR, and the TCRdb table lists in-frame clones only, not all of them. For V, J and clone size, that table is used; D and trimming come from the DNA. The sample includes approximately 160,000 clones, approximately 90% of them seen just once. The CDR3 consists of 14 residues. The V gene lost 3 bases and the J gene lost 3 bases, with 11 bases spanning the gap. Per the germline V gene, CDR1 is LGHNA and CDR2 is YSLEER. This clonotype was sampled from a man aged 50 or older with acute or convalescent COVID-19. The sample taken for sequencing was peripheral blood. The chain uses TRBV4-3 and TRBJ1-1; D is ambiguous. The CDR3 loop is CASSQSTGYTEAFF. The CDR3 DNA follows: TGCGCCAGCAGCCAGAGTACGGGTTACACTGAAGCTTTCTTT.